Listed below are T cell receptor beta chains from one sample, sequenced in a study of shared clonotypes between healthy human individuals. Assay: immunoSEQ multiplex PCR; the TCRdb copy retains only in-frame clones and omits some. The data hold approximately 320,000 clones, with around 72% observed a single time. Sequenced material: memory CD4+ T cells sorted from blood. The receptors derive from a young man in good health. The CDR3 runs from the conserved cysteine through the conserved F or W. D genes are given only for firm matches. Rows may omit the clone size; those that give it use once, few, many or a size class.

cdr3_nt | cdr3_aa | v_call | d_call | clone_size | j_call
TGTGCCAGCTCACCCGGCTCTAGCGGGGCTCGGGAGCAGTTCTTC | CASSPGSSGAREQFF | TRBV18 | TRBD2 | once | TRBJ2-1
TGCGCCAGCAGCTTGGAGATAGGGGAATTGGAGACCCAGTACTTC | CASSLEIGELETQYF | TRBV5-1 | - | - | TRBJ2-5
TGTGCCAGCAGCTTCATTAGGGAGACCCAGTACTTC | CASSFIRETQYF | TRBV11-2 | - | - | TRBJ2-5
TGTGCCTGGAGTTCTGGGGTAGGGTATGGCTACACCTTC | CAWSSGVGYGYTF | TRBV30 | - | few | TRBJ1-2
TGCAGTGCCCCTAGGGAGACCCAGTACTTC | CSAPRETQYF | TRBV20-1 | - | - | TRBJ2-5
TGTGCCAGCAGCGCTAGGACTACCCGAACGGGATACAATGAGCAGTTCTTC | CASSARTTRTGYNEQFF | TRBV7-8 | - | - | TRBJ2-1
TGTGCCAGCAGCTTAGGGAGACTGGGCCAGCGATCCTACAATGAGCAGTTCTTC | CASSLGRLGQRSYNEQFF | TRBV7-9 | - | - | TRBJ2-1
TGTGCCAGCAGCCATCCCAGGAGGTCAGGCGGCCAAGAGCAGTACTTC | CASSHPRRSGGQEQYF | TRBV7-8 | - | - | TRBJ2-7
TGTGCCAGCAGCTTGGACAGTCCCTACGAGCAGTACTTC | CASSLDSPYEQYF | TRBV5-4 | - | - | TRBJ2-7
TGTGCCAGCAGTGTGAGCGCGAACTACGAGCAGTACTTC | CASSVSANYEQYF | TRBV2 | - | few | TRBJ2-7
TGTGCCAGCAGGGACGGACAGGGGATAACAGATACGCAGTATTTT | CASRDGQGITDTQYF | TRBV27 | TRBD1 | once | TRBJ2-3
TGTGCCAGTAGTATGATGACAGGGGGTAATGAAAAACTGTTTTTT | CASSMMTGGNEKLFF | TRBV19 | TRBD1 | - | TRBJ1-4
TGTGCCAGCAGCTTAACCCGGCAGGGTAATCGGAACACTGAAGCTTTCTTT | CASSLTRQGNRNTEAFF | TRBV11-2 | - | - | TRBJ1-1
TGTGCCAGCAGCTCTCTAAACAATGAGCAGTTCTTC | CASSSLNNEQFF | TRBV7-9 | - | few | TRBJ2-1
TGTGCCAGCAGCTTAAGCCTCGCCGCCGTCATCTCAGCCAAAAACATTCAGTACTTC | CASSLSLAAVISAKNIQYF | TRBV7-7 | - | - | TRBJ2-4
TGTGCCAGTAGTATGAACAGGGCGGGGGATGAGCAGTTCTTC | CASSMNRAGDEQFF | TRBV19 | - | - | TRBJ2-1